The 20 T cell receptor beta chains reported below all come from one sample, sequenced in a study of regulatory T cells in long-lasting Graves disease. Described time point: newly diagnosed GD, antithyroid drugs for less than 3 months. PBMC RNA served as the TCR library source. Both iRepertoire HTBI primers and Arm-PCR of CDR3 regions were used to build the TCR beta libraries. TCRdb reanalysed the multiplex PCR reads using MiXCR and keeps one entry per CDR3 protein. This sample has 510,000 or so distinct CDR3 sequences, with approximately 12% found just once. These data also featured in a second study, about T cells in Graves' hyperthyroidism and ophthalmopathy.

The material was peripheral blood mononuclear cells (PBMCs), obtained at new diagnosis, from a patient treated with antithyroid drugs. The source of these receptors is a woman aged 25 to 45 with Graves disease.

This clonotype was found many times. The chain joins TRBV7-3 to TRBJ2-1; tentatively, D is TRBD1 or TRBD2 (7 bases each). Germline lookup yields CDR1 SGHTA and CDR2 FQGTGA. Trimming cost V 2 bases and J 7 bases, with 18 bases left between them. This CDR3 has 16 amino acids. The chain's CDR3 is CASSLGGGPGGNEQFF. The CDR3 DNA reads TGTGCCAGCAGCTTAGGGGGAGGGCCAGGGGGGAATGAGCAGTTCTTC.

The chain is built from TRBV20-1 and TRBJ2-1, with 9 bases fitting TRBD2. V shed 7 bases and J 10 bases; nucleotides not matched to a gene: 17. The CDR3 loop spans 15 amino acids. Germline V gene sequence: CDR1 DFQATT, CDR2 SNEGSKA (reference sequence). The CDR3 bases are TGCAGTGGCACAGCCGGGACTAGCCCTGCTTTAGAGCAGTTCTTC. Its translation is CSGTAGTSPALEQFF.

The chain links TRBV11-2 to TRBJ2-3; 9 bases agree with TRBD2. The V segment lost 5 bases and the J segment 1 base; nucleotides outside the gene matches: 7. Germline V gives CDR1 SGHAT, CDR2 FQNNGV. This CDR3 contains 16 residues. The CDR3: CASSRLSGRRTDTQYF. CDR3 DNA sequence: TGTGCCAGCAGCAGACTAAGCGGGAGGCGCACAGATACGCAGTATTTT.

This clonotype was observed a handful of times. V is TRBV19 and J is TRBJ2-4; a weak D match, TRBD1 (5 bases). Germline V gene lookup returns CDR1 LNHDA and CDR2 SQIVND (reference sequence). There are 16 residues in the CDR3. V was trimmed by 2 bases and J by 0 bases, leaving 11 bases between them. CDR3 residues: CASSIPRQLAKNIQYF. CDR3 DNA sequence: TGTGCCAGTAGTATACCTCGACAGCTAGCCAAAAACATTCAGTACTTC.

This clonotype was picked up one time. It may be a read error: a sequence one base away is much more abundant. V gene TRBV11-1 combines with J gene TRBJ2-1, with D maybe TRBD2 (6 bases). CDR1 and CDR2 from the germline V gene are SGHAT and FQDESV (reference sequence). The CDR3 loop spans 15 amino acids. The CDR3 spells CTSSLAHGRSNEQFF. The DNA of the CDR3 is TGTACCAGCAGCTTAGCACACGGGAGATCGAATGAGCAGTTCTTC.

This clonotype was seen at least ten times. This rearrangement joins TRBV7-2 to TRBJ1-4, with D tentatively TRBD1 (5 bases). From germline, CDR1 is SGHTA and CDR2 FQGNSA. The V and J ends lost 6 bases and 10 bases respectively, with 12 bases between them. This CDR3 comprises 12 residues. The CDR3 DNA reads as TGTGCCAGCAGTAAACGGGGGGGAAAACTGTTTTTT. Its translation is CASSKRGGKLFF.

In its sample, this clonotype was seen many times. The CDR3 DNA reads TGTGCCAGCAGTTACGGACAGGCGAACACTGAAGCTTTCTTT. This gives the protein CASSYGQANTEAFF. This sequence joins TRBV6-9 and TRBJ1-1; 7 nucleotides line up with TRBD1. Germline CDR1 reads MNHGY; CDR2 reads SVAAGI. The CDR3 spans 14 residues. After removal of 3 bases from V and 1 base from J, the junction contained 2 bases not matched to a gene.

This clonotype was counted at least ten times. V gene TRBV2 combines with J gene TRBJ1-6; D gene ambiguous. Per germline, CDR1 SNHLY and CDR2 FYNNEI. CDR3 size: 15 residues. Trimming pared 0 bases from V and 4 bases from J, leaving 7 bases between. The CDR3 protein is CASSEARNYNSPLHF. DNA of the CDR3: TGTGCCAGCAGTGAAGCGCGGAATTATAATTCACCCCTCCACTTT.

This clonotype occurred many times. V gene TRBV7-9 combines with J gene TRBJ2-1; 14 nucleotides agree with TRBD2. CDR1 and CDR2 from the germline V gene are SEHNR and FQNEAQ (reference sequence). V lost 4 bases, J lost 6 bases, and 5 bases stayed unmatched. This CDR3 comprises 16 residues. The CDR3 is CASSSGLAGVSNEQFF. The CDR3 DNA reads TGTGCCAGCAGCTCGGGACTAGCGGGAGTTAGCAATGAGCAGTTCTTC.

This clonotype was picked up one time. CDR3 DNA sequence: TGTGCCAGCAGCTTACGAATATGGACTAGCGGGAGGGCCTTCTACGAGCAGTACTTC. The encoded protein is CASSLRIWTSGRAFYEQYF. The V and J genes are TRBV7-2 and TRBJ2-7; TRBD2 agrees at 15 bases. From germline, CDR1 is SGHTA and CDR2 FQGNSA. Trimming removed 2 bases from V and 3 bases from J; junction bases left unmatched: 11. CDR3 length equals 19 residues.

The gene calls are TRBV10-3 and TRBJ1-1; D ambiguous. Germline V gene lookup returns CDR1 ENHRY and CDR2 SYGVKD. The CDR3 has 13 amino acids. The V end was cut by 1 base, the J end by 7 bases, with 10 bases between. This CDR3 is CAISEYTASEAFF. DNA of the CDR3: TGTGCCATCAGTGAGTATACGGCCAGTGAAGCTTTCTTT.

This chain links TRBV6-7 with TRBJ1-5; D might be TRBD1 (5 bases). TRBV6-7 is known as an ORF, though its function is uncertain. The CDR3 extends over 14 amino acids. The CDR3 DNA reads as TGTGCACCCTGTAAGGGGTGTTCCAATCAGCCCCAGCATTTT. This gives the protein CAPCKGCSNQPQHF.

This clonotype was counted at least ten times. The rearrangement joins TRBV6-2 or TRBV6-3 to TRBJ1-4, with unresolved D. V gave up 4 bases and J gave up 0 bases, with 12 bases separating them. CDR3 length equals 16 residues. CDR1 is MNHEY, CDR2 SVGEGT, per germline. This chain's CDR3 is CASSFSFSATNEKLFF. The CDR3 DNA is TGTGCCAGCAGTTTCTCATTTAGTGCAACTAATGAAAAACTGTTTTTT.

This clonotype was seen many times. The chain is built from TRBV11-2 and TRBJ2-1, with unresolved D. The V end lost 5 bases, the J end lost 6 bases, and 8 bases lay between the germline ends. Germline assignment: CDR1 SGHAT and CDR2 FQNNGV. The CDR3 loop spans 12 amino acids. Written as DNA, the CDR3 is TGTGCCAGCAGCCCCCCTAGCAATGAGCAGTTCTTC. This translates into CASSPPSNEQFF.

As concerns this clonotype: A clone one base away is much larger, so this may be a read error. The chain employs TRBV18 and TRBJ2-3; no reliable D call. CDR1 is KGHSH and CDR2 is LQKENI in the germline V gene. This CDR3 is 14 amino acids long. The CDR3 protein is CASSPMAIPDMQYF. In nucleotides, the CDR3 is TGTGCCAGCTCACCAATGGCCATCCCAGATATGCAGTATTTT.

This clonotype was seen at least ten times. V gene TRBV6-5 combines with J gene TRBJ1-2; possible D gene TRBD1, 5 bases. Between the trimmed V and J ends, which lost 0 bases and 4 bases, there was a span of 12 bases. This CDR3 region has 15 residues. The germline V gene has CDR1 MNHEY and CDR2 SVGAGI. The CDR3 nucleotides are TGTGCCAGCAGTTACTCTAACCGGGACGGCTATGGCTACACCTTC. Amino acid sequence: CASSYSNRDGYGYTF.

A few counts support this clonotype. The V call is TRBV4-2, the J call TRBJ1-1, with 7 bases matching TRBD1. The CDR3 covers 14 residues. The germline V gene has CDR1 LGHNA and CDR2 YNFKEQ. Germline trimming cut 3 bases from V and 4 bases from J; bases unmatched to any gene: 5. CDR3 region: CASSHLQGGTEAFF. CDR3 coding DNA: TGTGCCAGCAGCCATCTTCAGGGGGGCACTGAAGCTTTCTTT.

This clonotype has ten or more counts. The chain employs TRBV7-9 and TRBJ2-1; 7 bases match TRBD2. The CDR3 runs to 14 residues. Per the germline V gene, CDR1 is SEHNR and CDR2 is FQNEAQ (reference sequence). Germline trimming cut 3 bases from V and 5 bases from J; bases unmatched to any gene: 4. CDR3 DNA sequence: TGTGCCAGCAGCTTCAGCGGGGACCACAATGAGCAGTTCTTC. Translating it yields CASSFSGDHNEQFF.

This clonotype occurred a few times. The chain carries TRBV5-1 and TRBJ1-1; D uncertain. V was trimmed by 4 bases and J by 0 bases, leaving 10 bases between them. Looked up from germline, CDR1 is SGHRS and CDR2 is YFSETQ. This CDR3 is built from 14 residues. The CDR3 loop is CASSGTELNTEAFF. CDR3 nucleotide sequence: TGCGCCAGCAGCGGCACAGAATTGAACACTGAAGCTTTCTTT.

In its sample, this clonotype was seen many times. The chain joins TRBV28 to TRBJ1-1; D ambiguous. The CDR3 consists of 14 residues. Per germline, CDR1 MDHEN and CDR2 SYDVKM. With 3 bases removed from V and 5 bases from J, the gap between germline ends came to 13 bases. CDR3 in DNA: TGTGCCAGCAGTTTGGCAGGAAGTAATACTGAAGCTTTCTTT. It specifies CASSLAGSNTEAFF.